The clone carrying this TCR beta chain was counted a single time. Authors' analysis steps: Counts of nucleated cells, estimated from reference gene primer amplification, were obtained. TCRdb's copy holds only in-frame clones and misses some; the assay was immunoSEQ multiplex PCR. From that table come the V and J calls and clone size; the DNA was used to work out D and trimming. The sample records about 55,000 clones, 75% to 90% being singletons. The record originates from a study of blood T cell repertoires in COVID-19. About the study: Acute-phase and convalescent COVID-19 samples originated in the United States, Italy and Spain. PBMCs, B-cell-depleted T cells, or T cells were the source of the cDNA or gDNA that made up the material.

CDR3 length equals 13 residues. V was shortened by 7 bases and J by 7 bases, with 14 bases between the two germline ends. Germline V CDR1 and CDR2: SNHLY, FYNNEI. The J gene is TRBJ2-1, the V gene TRBV2; D remains unclear. The TCR originated in a human donor in a cohort sampled during active COVID-19. The sample was peripheral blood. The CDR3 DNA sequence: TGTGCCAGCATGAGCCGGGTCACTAATGAGCAGTTCTTC. Translated, it gives CASMSRVTNEQFF.